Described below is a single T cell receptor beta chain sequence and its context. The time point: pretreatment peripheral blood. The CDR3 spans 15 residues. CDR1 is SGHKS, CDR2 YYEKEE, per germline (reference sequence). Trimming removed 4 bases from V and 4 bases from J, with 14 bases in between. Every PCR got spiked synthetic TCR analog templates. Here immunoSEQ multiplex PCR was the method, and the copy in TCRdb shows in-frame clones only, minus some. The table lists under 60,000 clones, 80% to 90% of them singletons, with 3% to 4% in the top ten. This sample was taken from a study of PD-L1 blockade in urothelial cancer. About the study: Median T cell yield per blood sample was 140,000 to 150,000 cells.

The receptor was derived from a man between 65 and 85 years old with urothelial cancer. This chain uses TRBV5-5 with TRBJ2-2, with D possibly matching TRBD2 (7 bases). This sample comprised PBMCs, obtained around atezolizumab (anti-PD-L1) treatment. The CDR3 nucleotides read TGTGCCAGCAGCCAGTGGGGGGGCGCCACCGGGGAGCTGTTTTTT. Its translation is CASSQWGGATGELFF.